This T cell receptor (beta chain) was recovered during a study of blood T cell repertoires in COVID-19. As for the study in general: T cells, B-cell-depleted T cells, or PBMCs supplied cDNA or gDNA.

Germline assignment: CDR1 MNHNS and CDR2 SASEGT. V lost 0 bases and J 12 bases, leaving 14 bases between the germline ends. The CDR3 is made up of 14 amino acids. In the original workflow: Using reference gene primer amplification, nucleated cell counts were estimated. Here immunoSEQ multiplex PCR was the method, and the copy in TCRdb shows in-frame clones only, minus some. The V and J calls and clone size were taken over from that table, and D and trimming were inferred from the DNA. This repertoire shows 430,000 or so clones, roughly 89% found once; its top ten account for 0.7% to 1%. Seattle patients were enrolled while actively infected and followed longitudinally.

The V gene is TRBV6-1, the J gene TRBJ2-2, with D possibly being TRBD1 (6 bases). Material for sequencing was peripheral blood. The sequence derives from a man in his late teens or twenties with COVID-19, enrolled during active disease. CDR3 loop: CASSEARFGTKLFF. The CDR3, as DNA: TGTGCCAGCAGTGAAGCGCGTTTTGGGACAAAGCTGTTTTTT.